This T cell receptor beta chain appears in the sequencing data of a study of T cell responses to AZD1222 COVID-19 vaccine. Sequencing used immunoSEQ multiplex PCR; TCRdb keeps in-frame clones, though not all of them. Of some 160,000 clones detected, roughly 90% appear once; the ten largest clones hold 4% to 5.5%. The receptor was isolated from an adult in good health. Sequencing was performed on peripheral blood, taken on day 0 of AZD1222 vaccination.

In nucleotides, the CDR3 is TGTGCCAGCAGCCAAGATGGGCCCCGGGACGGGCGGCGGAATTCACCCCTCCACTTT. The encoded protein is CASSQDGPRDGRRNSPLHF. The rearrangement links TRBV14 to TRBJ1-6, with a weak D call TRBD1 (5 bases). The CDR3 loop spans 19 amino acids. The germline gives CDR1 SGHDN, CDR2 FVKESK. Trimming took off 0 bases at V and 7 bases at J, with 22 bases between the two ends.